These 20 T cell receptor beta chains originate from one sample sequenced in a study of T-cell reconstitution after alpha-beta-depleted transplantation in children. Unique molecular identifiers were incorporated when the TCRbeta library was constructed. TCRdb reprocessed the PCR reads via MiXCR and lists one record per CDR3 protein. There are 610,000 or so distinct CDR3 sequences in the sample; 27% occur only once, and approximately 33% lies in the top ten. This specimen consisted of PBMCs, obtained before TCRalphabeta/CD19-depleted stem cell transplant. The receptor source for this set is a boy in the first two years of life with Wiskott-Aldrich syndrome, due to receive a stem cell transplant.

This clonotype has more than one count but fewer than ten. The genes are TRBV12-3 or TRBV12-4 and TRBJ1-3, with D perhaps matching TRBD1 (5 bases). Trimming pared 6 bases from V and 3 bases from J, leaving 12 bases between. This CDR3 is built from 14 residues. This CDR3 reads CASSGRTLGNTIYF. CDR3 bases: TGTGCCAGCAGCGGACGGACACTTGGAAACACCATATATTTT.

This chain uses TRBV5-1 with TRBJ2-7; perhaps D is TRBD1 or TRBD2 (5 bases each). V was clipped by 3 bases and J by 3 bases, with 10 bases between them. CDR1 SGHRS and CDR2 YFSETQ come from the germline V gene. This CDR3 region has 13 residues. CDR3 loop: CASSWDPFYEQYF. DNA of the CDR3: TGCGCCAGCAGCTGGGACCCTTTCTACGAGCAGTACTTC. The variable domain in full, with the rest retrieved from reference TRBV5-1 and TRBJ2-7, is KAGVTQTPRYLIKTRGQQVTLSCSPISGHRSVSWYQQTPGQGLQFLFEYFSETQRNKGNFPGRFSGRQFSNSRSEMNVSTLELGDSALYLCASSWDPFYEQYFGPGTRLTVT.

This clonotype has a handful of counts. This chain connects TRBV28 to TRBJ2-2, with 9 bases aligning to TRBD2. Germline V gene data show CDR1 as MDHEN and CDR2 as SYDVKM. The CDR3 extends over 16 amino acids. Losses at the gene ends were 0 bases for V and 5 bases for J; bases not matched to a gene: 4. CDR3 nucleotides: TGTGCCAGCAGTTTATGTAGGACTAGCGAGACCGGGGAGCTGTTTTTT. This gives the protein CASSLCRTSETGELFF.

The V gene is TRBV20-1, the J gene TRBJ2-3; D is possibly TRBD2 (6 bases). CDR3 size: 14 residues. Germline CDR1 DFQATT, CDR2 SNEGSKA (reference sequence). V dropped 3 bases and J dropped 2 bases, with 12 bases sitting between them. This chain's CDR3 is CSARAGLDTDTQYF. In nucleotides, the CDR3 is TGCAGTGCTAGGGCGGGGCTAGACACAGATACGCAGTATTTT.

The genes are TRBV12-3 or TRBV12-4 and TRBJ1-1; D call uncertain. The CDR3 loop spans 13 amino acids. Trimming removed 1 base from V and 0 bases from J, with 3 bases in between. As DNA, the CDR3 is TGTGCCAGCAGTTTAGACATGAACACTGAAGCTTTCTTT. It codes for CASSLDMNTEAFF.

The gene calls are TRBV18 and TRBJ2-1, with 7 bases identical to TRBD2. Trimming took 1 base from V and 4 from J; bases not matched to a gene: 4. The CDR3 has 15 residues. Germline V gives CDR1 KGHSH, CDR2 LQKENI. Here the CDR3 reads CASSPLSGTYNEQFF. CDR3 nucleotides: TGTGCCAGCTCACCACTAAGCGGGACGTACAATGAGCAGTTCTTC. The variable domain in full, with the rest retrieved from reference TRBV18 and TRBJ2-1, is NAGVMQNPRHLVRRRGQEARLRCSPMKGHSHVYWYRQLPEEGLKFMVYLQKENIIDESGMPKERFSAEFPKEGPSILRIQQVVRGDSAAYFCASSPLSGTYNEQFFGPGTRLTVL.

The V gene is TRBV7-6, the J gene TRBJ2-1; D tentatively fits TRBD1 or TRBD2 (5 bases each). Trimming removed 1 base at V and 8 bases at J, with 9 bases between. Per the germline V gene, CDR1 is SGHVS and CDR2 is FNYEAQ. There are 13 residues in the CDR3. The CDR3 reads CASSLGGAYEQFF. The CDR3 nucleotides are TGTGCCAGCAGCTTAGGAGGGGCCTATGAGCAGTTCTTC.

This chain links TRBV18 with TRBJ2-5; D might be TRBD1 (6 bases). The CDR3 has 16 residues. Germline V gene sequence: CDR1 KGHSH, CDR2 LQKENI. With 1 base removed from V and 5 bases from J, the gap between germline ends came to 17 bases. This chain's CDR3 is CASSPLGSRGVETQYF. For the CDR3, the DNA is TGTGCCAGCTCACCACTTGGTTCCAGGGGAGTCGAGACCCAGTACTTC.

This rearrangement joins TRBV4-1 to TRBJ2-3, with D uncertain. The CDR3 sequence is 16 residues long. Germline V CDR1 and CDR2: MGHRA, YSYEKL. The germline V and J ends were trimmed by 4 bases and 0 bases, with 14 bases remaining between them. The CDR3 protein is CASSPFIVVSTDTQYF. The DNA of the CDR3 is TGCGCCAGCAGCCCCTTTATTGTCGTTAGCACAGATACGCAGTATTTT.

The genes are TRBV20-1 and TRBJ1-5; D may be TRBD1 (5 bases). Germline V gene data show CDR1 as DFQATT and CDR2 as SNEGSKA (reference sequence). There are 17 residues in the CDR3. V gave up 6 bases and J gave up 0 bases, with 21 bases separating them. CDR3 amino acids: CSASDRYGTHSNQPQHF. DNA of the CDR3: TGCAGTGCCTCGGACCGGTATGGGACCCATAGCAATCAGCCCCAGCATTTT.

V gene TRBV30 combines with J gene TRBJ2-1, with D hard to call. This CDR3 is 12 amino acids long. Trimming pared 0 bases from V and 9 bases from J, leaving 9 bases between. The germline gives CDR1 GTSNPN, CDR2 SVGIG (reference sequence). The CDR3 region has the DNA TGTGCCTGGAGTGTATCGGGCGGTGAGCAGTTCTTC. It translates to CAWSVSGGEQFF. The full variable domain, rest sourced from reference TRBV30 and TRBJ2-1, is SQTIHQWPATLVQPVGSPLSLECTVEGTSNPNLYWYRQAAGRGLQLLFYSVGIGQISSEVPQNLSASRPQDRQFILSSKKLLLSDSGFYLCAWSVSGGEQFFGPGTRLTVL.

The table lists this clonotype with a few counts. This sequence joins TRBV5-1 and TRBJ2-3; D ambiguous. Trimming took off 1 base at V and 4 bases at J, with 7 bases between the two ends. Germline assignment: CDR1 SGHRS and CDR2 YFSETQ. The CDR3 has 13 amino acids. The CDR3 bases are TGCGCCAGCAGCTTGCTATTCTCAGATACGCAGTATTTT. It yields the protein CASSLLFSDTQYF.

The chain has TRBV2 and TRBJ2-3, with no clear D. This CDR3 region has 12 residues. The V gene lost 7 bases and the J gene lost 2 bases, with 7 bases spanning the gap. Germline-derived CDR1 and CDR2 are SNHLY and FYNNEI. The chain's CDR3 is CASTLFTDTQYF. CDR3 DNA: TGTGCCAGCACCCTGTTCACAGATACGCAGTATTTT.

Here the CDR3 reads CASRLTGGGYTF. The DNA for the CDR3 is TGTGCCAGCAGGCTTACAGGGGGTGGCTACACCTTC. The chain combines TRBV12-3 or TRBV12-4 with TRBJ1-2; the match to TRBD1 covers 8 bases. The V segment lost 6 bases and the J segment 7 bases; nucleotides outside the gene matches: 4. This CDR3 is built from 12 residues.

The chain joins TRBV5-1 to TRBJ2-7; 7 nucleotides match TRBD2. Trimming cost V 0 bases and J 6 bases; bases outside gene matches: 9. The CDR3 spans 15 residues. Germline V gene lookup returns CDR1 SGHRS and CDR2 YFSETQ. The CDR3 DNA is TGCGCCAGCAGCTTGGTGGCGGGAGAAGGGCTCGAGCAGTACTTC. The encoded protein is CASSLVAGEGLEQYF. Full variable domain (remainder filled in from reference TRBV5-1 and TRBJ2-7): KAGVTQTPRYLIKTRGQQVTLSCSPISGHRSVSWYQQTPGQGLQFLFEYFSETQRNKGNFPGRFSGRQFSNSRSEMNVSTLELGDSALYLCASSLVAGEGLEQYFGPGTRLTVT.

This chain uses TRBV29-1 with TRBJ2-1; 11 bases agree with TRBD2. This CDR3 comprises 14 residues. The germline CDR1 and CDR2 sequences are SQVTM and ANQGSEA. V dropped 6 bases and J dropped 10; count of bases not matched to a gene: 11. Here the CDR3 reads CSVSDSGRAREQFF. In DNA form, the CDR3 reads TGCAGCGTCTCTGATAGCGGGAGGGCGAGGGAGCAGTTCTTC.

Here the CDR3 reads CASSLVAVSYEQYF. The CDR3 DNA reads TGCGCCAGCAGCTTGGTGGCCGTTTCCTACGAGCAGTACTTC. The chain employs TRBV5-1 and TRBJ2-7, with unresolved D. The germline gives CDR1 SGHRS, CDR2 YFSETQ. The ends were cut back, 0 bases at V and 1 base at J, with 8 bases in the middle. The CDR3 is made up of 14 amino acids.

The CDR3: CASSITGGATVEQYF. As DNA, the CDR3 is TGTGCCAGCTCAATAACAGGGGGCGCGACGGTTGAGCAGTACTTC. V usage is TRBV18 and J usage is TRBJ2-7, with 9 bases identical to TRBD1. Germline trimming cut 5 bases from V and 7 bases from J; bases unmatched to any gene: 12. Germline V gene data show CDR1 as KGHSH and CDR2 as LQKENI. The CDR3 extends over 15 amino acids.

The sample holds a few counts of this clonotype. V gene TRBV7-2 combines with J gene TRBJ1-6; D possibly corresponds to TRBD1 (5 bases). V lost 5 bases, J lost 3 bases, and 17 bases lay in between. Germline loops: CDR1 SGHTA, CDR2 FQGNSA. The CDR3 consists of 17 residues. The CDR3 here is CASSQAPGLDYNSPLHF. CDR3 sequence (DNA): TGTGCCAGCAGCCAAGCTCCGGGACTTGACTATAATTCACCCCTCCACTTT.

The sample holds a few counts of this clonotype. V usage is TRBV20-1 and J usage is TRBJ2-7; no firm D call. The CDR3 covers 11 residues. The V end lost 4 bases, the J end lost 7 bases, and 11 bases lay between the germline ends. The V gene's germline CDR1 is DFQATT and CDR2 SNEGSKA (reference sequence). The CDR3 DNA sequence: TGCAGTGCTAAAAATGTGCGAGAGCAGTACTTC. Translated: CSAKNVREQYF.